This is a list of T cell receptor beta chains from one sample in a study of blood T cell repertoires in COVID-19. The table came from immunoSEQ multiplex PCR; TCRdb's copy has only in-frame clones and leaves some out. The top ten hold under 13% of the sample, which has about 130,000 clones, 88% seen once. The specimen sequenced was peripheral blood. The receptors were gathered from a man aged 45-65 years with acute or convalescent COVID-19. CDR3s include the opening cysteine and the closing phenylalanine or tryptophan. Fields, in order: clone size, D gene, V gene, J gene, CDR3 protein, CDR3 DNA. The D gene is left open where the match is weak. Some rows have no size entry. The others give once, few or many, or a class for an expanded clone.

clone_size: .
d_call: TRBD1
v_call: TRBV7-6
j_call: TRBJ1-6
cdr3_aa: CASSLEESGGRLNSPLHF
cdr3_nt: TGTGCCAGCAGCTTGGAAGAATCAGGGGGCAGACTGAATTCACCCCTCCACTTT

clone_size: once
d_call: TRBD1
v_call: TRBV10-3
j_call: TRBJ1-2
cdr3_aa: CAIGGDRGQVGYTF
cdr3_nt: TGTGCCATCGGCGGGGACAGGGGGCAAGTTGGCTACACCTTC

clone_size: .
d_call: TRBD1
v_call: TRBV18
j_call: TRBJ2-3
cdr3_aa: CASSRQGFTTDTQYF
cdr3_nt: TGTGCCAGCTCTCGACAGGGCTTTACCACAGATACGCAGTATTTT

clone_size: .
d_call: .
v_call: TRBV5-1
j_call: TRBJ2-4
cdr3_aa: CASSFLPTGDIQYF
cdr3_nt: TGCGCCAGCAGCTTTCTTCCGACGGGGGACATTCAGTACTTC

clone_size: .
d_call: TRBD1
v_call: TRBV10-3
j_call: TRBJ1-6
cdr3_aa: CAISVNRDSNSPLHF
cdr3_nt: TGTGCCATCAGTGTTAACCGGGACAGTAATTCACCCCTCCACTTT

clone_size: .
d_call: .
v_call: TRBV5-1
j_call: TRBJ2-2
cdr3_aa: CASLGPRGELFF
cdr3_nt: TGCGCCAGCTTGGGGCCCCGGGGGGAGCTGTTTTTT

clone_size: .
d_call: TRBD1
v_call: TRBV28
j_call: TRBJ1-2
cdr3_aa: CASRSGTVYGYTF
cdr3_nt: TGTGCCAGCAGGTCCGGGACAGTCTATGGCTACACCTTC

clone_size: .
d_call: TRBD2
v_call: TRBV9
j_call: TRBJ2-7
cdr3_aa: CASSVGRAAGSLHEQYF
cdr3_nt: TGTGCCAGCAGCGTCGGGAGGGCAGCGGGGTCCCTCCACGAGCAGTACTTC

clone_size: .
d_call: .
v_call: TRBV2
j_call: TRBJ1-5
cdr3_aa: CASSEEGLGNQPQHF
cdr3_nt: TGTGCCAGCAGTGAGGAGGGACTCGGCAATCAGCCCCAGCATTTT

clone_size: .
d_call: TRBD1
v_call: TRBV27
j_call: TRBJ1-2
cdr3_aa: CASRARDRQYYTF
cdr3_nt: TGTGCCAGCAGGGCCCGGGACAGACAATACTACACCTTC

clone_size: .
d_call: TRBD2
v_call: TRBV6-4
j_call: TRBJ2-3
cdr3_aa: CASSDIAGDSDTQYF
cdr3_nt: TGTGCCAGCAGTGACATAGCGGGAGATTCAGATACGCAGTATTTT

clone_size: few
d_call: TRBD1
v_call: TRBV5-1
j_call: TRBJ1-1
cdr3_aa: CASSLMAGGPEAFF
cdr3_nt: TGCGCCAGCAGCTTGATGGCAGGGGGCCCTGAAGCTTTCTTT

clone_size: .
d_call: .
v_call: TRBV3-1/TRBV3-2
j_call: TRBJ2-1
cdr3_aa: CASSQVTWESSFRQFF
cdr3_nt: TGTGCCAGCAGCCAAGTTACGTGGGAGTCGTCTTTTCGGCAGTTCTTC

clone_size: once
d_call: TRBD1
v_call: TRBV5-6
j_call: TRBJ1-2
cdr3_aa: CASSLENRGYGYTF
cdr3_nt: TGTGCCAGCAGCTTGGAAAACAGGGGCTATGGCTACACCTTC

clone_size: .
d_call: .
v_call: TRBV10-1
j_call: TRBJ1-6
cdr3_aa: CASSRGQRGFSPLHF
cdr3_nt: TGCGCCAGCAGCCGGGGCCAGCGGGGTTTTTCACCCCTCCACTTT

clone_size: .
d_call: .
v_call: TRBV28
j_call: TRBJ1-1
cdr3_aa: CASMVGRNTEAFF
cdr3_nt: TGTGCCAGCATGGTGGGCCGAAACACTGAAGCTTTCTTT

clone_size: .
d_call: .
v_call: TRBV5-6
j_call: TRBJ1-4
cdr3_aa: CASSLAQGRGVREKLFF
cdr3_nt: TGTGCCAGCAGCTTGGCGCAGGGTCGGGGGGTTAGGGAAAAACTGTTTTTT

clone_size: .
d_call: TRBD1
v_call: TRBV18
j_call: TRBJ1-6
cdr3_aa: CASSSGGWDSPLHF
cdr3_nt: TGTGCCAGCTCATCAGGGGGCTGGGATTCACCCCTCCACTTT

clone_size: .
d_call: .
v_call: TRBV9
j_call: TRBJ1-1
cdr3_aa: CASSREHTEAFF
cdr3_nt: TGTGCCAGCAGCCGCGAACACACTGAAGCTTTCTTT

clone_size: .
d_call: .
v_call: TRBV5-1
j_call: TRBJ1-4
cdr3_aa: CASSLGQVNEKLFF
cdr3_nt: TGCGCCAGCAGCTTGGGACAGGTTAATGAAAAACTGTTTTTT

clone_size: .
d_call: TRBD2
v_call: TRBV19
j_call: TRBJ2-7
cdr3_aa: CASSIGSGGVEQYF
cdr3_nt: TGTGCCAGTAGTATAGGTAGCGGGGGCGTGGAGCAGTACTTC

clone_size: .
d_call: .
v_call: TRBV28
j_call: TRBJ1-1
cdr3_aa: CASRQEKAFF
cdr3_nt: TGTGCCAGCAGACAGGAAAAAGCTTTCTTT

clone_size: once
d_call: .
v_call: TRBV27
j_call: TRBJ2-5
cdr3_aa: CASSRGETQYF
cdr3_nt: TGTGCCAGCAGTCGCGGGGAGACCCAGTACTTC

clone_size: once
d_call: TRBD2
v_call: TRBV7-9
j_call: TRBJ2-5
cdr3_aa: CASSVGPLLAAQETQYF
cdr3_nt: TGTGCCAGCAGCGTAGGCCCCCTACTAGCGGCCCAAGAGACCCAGTACTTC

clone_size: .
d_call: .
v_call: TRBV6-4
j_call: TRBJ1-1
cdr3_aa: CASSDSRASEAFF
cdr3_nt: TGTGCCAGCAGTGACTCGAGGGCAAGCGAAGCTTTCTTT

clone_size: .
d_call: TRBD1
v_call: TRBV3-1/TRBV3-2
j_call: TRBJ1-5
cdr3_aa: CASSQGGQGVRQPQHF
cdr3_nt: TGTGCCAGCAGCCAAGGGGGACAGGGGGTACGACAGCCCCAGCATTTT